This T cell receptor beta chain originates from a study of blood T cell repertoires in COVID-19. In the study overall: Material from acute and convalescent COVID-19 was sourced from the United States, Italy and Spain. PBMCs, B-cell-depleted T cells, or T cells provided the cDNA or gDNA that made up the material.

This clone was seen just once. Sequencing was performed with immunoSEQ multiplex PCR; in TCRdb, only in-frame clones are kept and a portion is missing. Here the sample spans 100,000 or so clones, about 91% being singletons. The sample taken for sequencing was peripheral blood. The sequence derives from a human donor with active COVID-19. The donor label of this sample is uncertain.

The CDR3, as DNA: TGCGCCAGCAGCTTGCGGGGGGTCTACACAGATACGCAGTATTTT. Amino acid sequence: CASSLRGVYTDTQYF. The chain has TRBV5-1 and TRBJ2-3; 7 positions match TRBD2. The V gene end was trimmed by 1 base and the J gene end by 2 bases; junction bases not matched to a gene: 4. The CDR3 runs 15 residues. Germline V lookup: CDR1 SGHRS, CDR2 YFSETQ. Looking up the rest from reference TRBV5-1 and TRBJ2-3 gives the full variable domain: KAGVTQTPRYLIKTRGQQVTLSCSPISGHRSVSWYQQTPGQGLQFLFEYFSETQRNKGNFPGRFSGRQFSNSRSEMNVSTLELGDSALYLCASSLRGVYTDTQYFGPGTRLTVL.